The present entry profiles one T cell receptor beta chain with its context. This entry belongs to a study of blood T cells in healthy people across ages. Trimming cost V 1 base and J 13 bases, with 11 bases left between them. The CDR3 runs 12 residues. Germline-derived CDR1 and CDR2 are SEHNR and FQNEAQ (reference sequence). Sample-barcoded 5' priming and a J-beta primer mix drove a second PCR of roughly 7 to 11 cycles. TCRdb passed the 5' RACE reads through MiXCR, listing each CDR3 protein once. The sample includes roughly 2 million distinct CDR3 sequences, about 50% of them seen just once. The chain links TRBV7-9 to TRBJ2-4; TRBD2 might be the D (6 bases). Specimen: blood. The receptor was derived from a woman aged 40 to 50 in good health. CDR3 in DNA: TGTGCCAGCAGCTTAGGGACTCGGGAGCAGTACTTC. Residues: CASSLGTREQYF.